This T cell receptor beta chain comes out of a study of siplizumab effects on memory and regulatory T cells. General study points: Naive T cells were seemingly more diverse than memory cells, and major contributions to the alloresponse seemed to be made by them. Tracing alloreactive clones into unstimulated subsets worked for only a minor fraction of them. Significantly reduced by siplizumab was the cumulative frequency of alloreactive sequences, namely those traceable to unstimulated CD4+ memory cells. Many proliferating CD4+ or CD8+ clones remained unclassified. Roughly 80-96% of them could not be assigned either a naive or a memory phenotype.

Germline loops: CDR1 SGHVS, CDR2 FQNEAQ. Trimming shortened V by 5 bases and J by 0 bases, and 10 bases separated the two germline ends. The CDR3 runs to 14 residues. Note on this clone: Its antigen remains unidentified.

Sequencing was performed with immunoSEQ multiplex PCR; in TCRdb, only in-frame clones are kept and a portion is missing. The sample holds approximately 16,000 clones, approximately 45% seen once. Coculture of the mixed lymphocyte reaction cells took place at 37 degrees C and lasted about 6 days. The sequenced sample consisted of CFSE-low (dividing) CD4+ T cells sorted from an allogeneic mixed lymphocyte reaction. The receptor was isolated from a human donor in good health; the cells came from an allogeneic mixed lymphocyte reaction. Some clones in this sample may be carry-over from other donors' samples. This chain joins TRBV7-8 and TRBJ1-2, with D maybe TRBD1 (5 bases). This chain's CDR3 is CASSAGLSNYGYTF. The CDR3 DNA is TGTGCCAGCAGCGCGGGACTCTCTAACTATGGCTACACCTTC.